Shown below are 28 T cell receptor beta chains from a single sample sequenced in a study of a mutant IDH1 vaccine in newly diagnosed glioma. These receptors have no known antigen. The protocol was immunoSEQ multiplex PCR, while the TCRdb copy is restricted to in-frame clones and leaves out a portion. The sample lists roughly 130,000 clones, around 80% occurring once. Specified time point: week 11, during vaccination. Vaccinated patients received 300 ug of mutant IDH1 20-mer peptide per dose, with topical imiquimod. The sequencing here drew on PBMCs, taken from a glioma patient whose treatment included an IDH1 peptide vaccine. The receptors were gathered from a man in his forties with glioma.

In its sample, this clone was seen once. The genes are TRBV6-5 and TRBJ2-2, with 9 bases lining up with TRBD2. The junction had 3 bases not matched to a gene; V was cut back by 2 bases and J by 2 bases. Germline assignment: CDR1 MNHEY and CDR2 SVGAGI. The CDR3 is 16 residues long. Here the CDR3 reads CASSYRRGGNTGELFF. CDR3 DNA sequence: TGTGCCAGCAGTTACCGGCGGGGGGGTAACACCGGGGAGCTGTTTTTT.

The V gene is TRBV5-1, the J gene TRBJ2-2, with D possibly being TRBD1 (7 bases). Trimming took off 4 bases at V and 4 bases at J, with 11 bases between the two ends. This CDR3 contains 14 residues. The germline V gene has CDR1 SGHRS and CDR2 YFSETQ. CDR3 bases: TGCGCCAGCAGCGGAGGGACAGCCACCGGGGAGCTGTTTTTT. Its protein is CASSGGTATGELFF.

The V and J genes are TRBV7-2 and TRBJ2-3; D ambiguous. This CDR3 comprises 14 residues. V dropped 5 bases and J dropped 0 bases, with 9 bases sitting between them. CDR1 and CDR2 from the germline V gene are SGHTA and FQGNSA. CDR3 bases: TGTGCCAGCAGCGCTCTGACTAGCACAGATACGCAGTATTTT. Translation gives CASSALTSTDTQYF.

V usage is TRBV6-5 and J usage is TRBJ2-2, with TRBD2 matching over 8 bases. This CDR3 region has 15 residues. Germline lookup yields CDR1 MNHEY and CDR2 SVGAGI. Losses at the gene ends were 3 bases for V and 1 base for J; bases not matched to a gene: 1. The CDR3 sequence: CASSYAGGNTGELFF. The CDR3 DNA follows: TGTGCCAGCAGTTATGCGGGAGGGAACACCGGGGAGCTGTTTTTT.

The V and J genes are TRBV5-5 and TRBJ2-3, with D tentatively TRBD1 (6 bases). CDR1 and CDR2 (germline): SGHKS, YYEKEE (reference sequence). The CDR3 runs to 14 residues. V lost 0 bases and J lost 8, with 13 bases in between. The CDR3 here is CASSLAYREPTQYF. Here the CDR3 DNA reads TGTGCCAGCAGCTTGGCTTACAGGGAACCTACGCAGTATTTT.

The chain couples TRBV7-2 to TRBJ2-7, with 8 bases identical to TRBD2. Per the germline V gene, CDR1 is SGHTA and CDR2 is FQGNSA. Trimming removed 2 bases from V and 2 bases from J; junction bases left unmatched: 5. CDR3 length equals 15 residues. The DNA of the CDR3 is TGTGCCAGCAGCTTAACCGGGGGGGCCACCTACGAGCAGTACTTC. Its protein is CASSLTGGATYEQYF. The variable domain in full, completed from reference TRBV7-2 and TRBJ2-7, reads GAGVSQSPSNKVTEKGKDVELRCDPISGHTALYWYRQSLGQGLEFLIYFQGNSAPDKSGLPSDRFSAERTGGSVSTLTIQRTQQEDSAVYLCASSLTGGATYEQYFGPGTRLTVT.

There are a few counts of this clone. This chain uses TRBV29-1 with TRBJ1-2; D call uncertain. Trimming pared 2 bases from V and 8 bases from J, leaving 15 bases between. Per germline, CDR1 SQVTM and CDR2 ANQGSEA. The CDR3 runs 13 residues. The CDR3 sequence is CSVEISSVGGYTF. Written as DNA, the CDR3 is TGCAGCGTTGAAATCTCTTCAGTTGGCGGCTACACCTTC.

V gene TRBV7-2 combines with J gene TRBJ2-3; 9 positions match TRBD1. V dropped 4 bases and J dropped 4; count of bases not matched to a gene: 6. Germline lookup yields CDR1 SGHTA and CDR2 FQGNSA. CDR3 length: 15 residues. DNA of the CDR3: TGTGCCAGCAGCTCCGGGACAGGGTGGGCAGATACGCAGTATTTT. Amino acids: CASSSGTGWADTQYF.

V is TRBV2 and J is TRBJ1-6; D perhaps matches TRBD1 (5 bases). Trimming left V 0 bases short and J 7 bases short, with 10 bases between. CDR1 and CDR2 (germline): SNHLY, FYNNEI. The CDR3 extends over 15 amino acids. DNA of the CDR3: TGTGCCAGCAGTGAAGCTCCAGGGAGGAATTCACCCCTCCACTTT. Translated, it gives CASSEAPGRNSPLHF.

The CDR3 bases are TGTGCCAGCAGCCCTCCCCCCCGGGGGGAGACCCAGTACTTC. Translating it yields CASSPPPRGETQYF. V is TRBV7-2 and J is TRBJ2-5; possibly TRBD2 for D (6 bases). Trimming left V 5 bases short and J 5 bases short, with 15 bases between. CDR3 length: 14 amino acids. The germline V gene has CDR1 SGHTA and CDR2 FQGNSA.

The chain uses TRBV5-1 and TRBJ2-5; maybe TRBD1 (6 bases). The CDR3 consists of 15 residues. Germline-derived CDR1 and CDR2 are SGHRS and YFSETQ. Trimming stripped 0 bases from V and 2 bases from J, with 11 bases between. The CDR3 protein is CASSLDGQLQETQYF. CDR3 sequence (DNA): TGCGCCAGCAGCTTGGATGGACAGCTACAAGAGACCCAGTACTTC. The whole variable domain, filled in from reference TRBV5-1 and TRBJ2-5, reads KAGVTQTPRYLIKTRGQQVTLSCSPISGHRSVSWYQQTPGQGLQFLFEYFSETQRNKGNFPGRFSGRQFSNSRSEMNVSTLELGDSALYLCASSLDGQLQETQYFGPGTRLLVL.

This clone was detected once. The chain recombines TRBV5-6 with TRBJ2-3, with no clear D. With 0 bases removed from V and 7 bases from J, the gap between germline ends came to 6 bases. Germline V CDR1 and CDR2: SGHDT, YYEEEE. The CDR3 runs to 12 residues. This CDR3 is CASSLGGNTQYF. Written as DNA, the CDR3 is TGTGCCAGCAGCTTGGGGGGAAATACGCAGTATTTT.

V gene TRBV6-6 combines with J gene TRBJ2-3; D remains ambiguous. CDR3 length: 16 amino acids. Looked up from germline, CDR1 is MNHNY and CDR2 is SVGAGI (reference sequence). Trimming left V 2 bases short and J 4 bases short, with 16 bases between. The CDR3 protein is CASSYNVGRSADTQYF. The CDR3 bases are TGTGCCAGCAGTTACAACGTGGGCAGGTCGGCAGATACGCAGTATTTT.

The chain is built from TRBV7-2 and TRBJ1-2; D uncertain. CDR1 is SGHTA, CDR2 FQGNSA, per germline. V was clipped by 5 bases and J by 8 bases, with 9 bases between them. The CDR3 consists of 11 residues. The CDR3 nucleotides are TGTGCCAGCAGCCCAGGAGTCGGCTACACCTTC. This encodes CASSPGVGYTF.

The rearrangement joins TRBV10-3 to TRBJ1-4; perhaps TRBD1 as D (5 bases). Per the germline V gene, CDR1 is ENHRY and CDR2 is SYGVKD. The ends were cut back, 0 bases at V and 4 bases at J, with 12 bases in the middle. This CDR3 is built from 16 residues. CDR3 amino acids: CAISESWGNGNEKLFF. The DNA of the CDR3 is TGTGCCATCAGTGAGTCTTGGGGGAACGGTAATGAAAAACTGTTTTTT.

V is TRBV12-5 and J is TRBJ1-3; tentatively, D is TRBD1 (6 bases). The V end lost 1 base, the J end lost 1 base, and 11 bases lay between the germline ends. The CDR3 runs 16 residues. From germline, CDR1 is LGHNT and CDR2 FRNRAP. The CDR3 spells CASGLGRGLSGNTIYF. For the CDR3, the DNA is TGTGCTAGTGGTTTGGGGCGGGGGCTATCTGGAAACACCATATATTTT.

This chain connects TRBV28 to TRBJ2-1; D might be TRBD2 (5 bases). Per the germline V gene, CDR1 is MDHEN and CDR2 is SYDVKM. CDR3 length: 14 amino acids. The ends were cut back, 8 bases at V and 3 bases at J, with 14 bases in the middle. The CDR3 loop is CASHLPGNYNEQFF. The CDR3 nucleotides read TGTGCCAGCCACTTGCCCGGGAACTACAATGAGCAGTTCTTC.

V usage is TRBV7-6 and J usage is TRBJ2-7, with D possibly being TRBD1 (5 bases). Between the trimmed V and J ends, which lost 5 bases and 0 bases, there was a span of 11 bases. Germline CDR1 is SGHVS and CDR2 is FNYEAQ. The CDR3 extends over 14 amino acids. CDR3 sequence reads: CASSPTATSYEQYF. CDR3 sequence (DNA): TGTGCCAGCAGCCCGACAGCCACCTCCTACGAGCAGTACTTC.

The chain is built from TRBV19 and TRBJ1-3, with D possibly being TRBD1 (6 bases). Trimming removed 5 bases at V and 3 bases at J, with 17 bases between. The V gene's germline CDR1 is LNHDA and CDR2 SQIVND (reference sequence). The CDR3 length is 16 residues. CDR3 region: CASSSPGQLLGNTIYF. For the CDR3, the DNA is TGTGCCAGTAGTTCGCCAGGACAGCTACTTGGAAACACCATATATTTT.

The rearrangement links TRBV18 to TRBJ2-7; a weak D match, TRBD1 (5 bases). This CDR3 has 14 residues. Germline V gene lookup returns CDR1 KGHSH and CDR2 LQKENI. V was shortened by 2 bases and J by 6 bases, with 14 bases between the two germline ends. The CDR3 loop is CASSPLVGASEQYF. The CDR3 DNA reads TGTGCCAGCTCACCATTGGTTGGGGCTTCCGAGCAGTACTTC.

This chain joins TRBV5-4 and TRBJ2-5; weak D call: TRBD1 (5 bases). The germline V gene encodes CDR1 SGHNT and CDR2 YYREEE (reference sequence). The CDR3 runs 14 residues. Trimming removed 2 bases from V and 2 bases from J, with 10 bases in between. This CDR3 reads CASSFRTTQETQYF. CDR3 nucleotide sequence: TGTGCCAGCAGCTTTAGGACAACTCAAGAGACCCAGTACTTC.

This chain joins TRBV5-4 and TRBJ2-1; maybe TRBD2 (5 bases). Germline lookup yields CDR1 SGHNT and CDR2 YYREEE (reference sequence). V was pared by 3 bases and J by 3 bases, with 7 bases between. The CDR3 spans 13 residues. The CDR3, as DNA: TGTGCCAGCAGCTCGAGGGACTACAATGAGCAGTTCTTC. The encoded protein is CASSSRDYNEQFF.

The rearrangement joins TRBV6-5 to TRBJ2-7, with D possibly matching TRBD2 (6 bases). Germline values: CDR1 MNHEY, CDR2 SVGAGI. CDR3 length: 14 residues. Trimming cost V 6 bases and J 3 bases, with 15 bases left between them. Here the CDR3 DNA reads TGTGCCAGCAGAGCGACCGGGACTTTCTACGAGCAGTACTTC. It encodes CASRATGTFYEQYF.

The chain carries TRBV7-2 and TRBJ1-2, with D hard to call. Trimming left V 4 bases short and J 5 bases short, with 8 bases between. The germline gives CDR1 SGHTA, CDR2 FQGNSA. The length of the CDR3 is 12 residues. The CDR3 region has the DNA TGTGCCAGCAGCTCCCCGGGGTATGGCTACACCTTC. It is translated as CASSSPGYGYTF. Complete variable domain (other parts from reference TRBV7-2 and TRBJ1-2): GAGVSQSPSNKVTEKGKDVELRCDPISGHTALYWYRQSLGQGLEFLIYFQGNSAPDKSGLPSDRFSAERTGGSVSTLTIQRTQQEDSAVYLCASSSPGYGYTFGSGTRLTVV.

The rearrangement joins TRBV11-2 to TRBJ1-2, with a tentative D call TRBD1 (5 bases). This CDR3 contains 13 residues. Germline V lookup: CDR1 SGHAT, CDR2 FQNNGV. The V and J ends lost 6 bases and 2 bases respectively, with 10 bases between them. The CDR3 coding sequence is TGTGCCAGCAGTAGGGCAGGGAACTATGGCTACACCTTC. It yields the protein CASSRAGNYGYTF.

V is TRBV6-1 and J is TRBJ2-5; 9 bases match TRBD2. The length of the CDR3 is 16 residues. The germline V gene encodes CDR1 MNHNS and CDR2 SASEGT. V was clipped by 1 base and J by 4 bases; unmatched bases: 7. CDR3 bases: TGTGCCAGCAGTGAAGATTGGCGGGGGGGCGGAGAGACCCAGTACTTC. Protein: CASSEDWRGGGETQYF.

This clone showed up just a few times. The rearrangement uses TRBV7-9 and TRBJ2-7; D gene unclear. CDR1 SEHNR and CDR2 FQNEAQ come from the germline V gene (reference sequence). The V gene lost 4 bases and the J gene lost 3 bases, with 4 bases spanning the gap. This CDR3 has 11 residues. CDR3 loop: CASSSYYEQYF. In nucleotides, the CDR3 is TGTGCCAGCAGCTCCTACTACGAGCAGTACTTC. The full variable domain, rest sourced from reference TRBV7-9 and TRBJ2-7, is DTGVSQNPRHKITKRGQNVTFRCDPISEHNRLYWYRQTLGQGPEFLTYFQNEAQLEKSRLLSDRFSAERPKGSFSTLEIQRTEQGDSAMYLCASSSYYEQYFGPGTRLTVT.

The gene calls are TRBV13 and TRBJ1-1, with 9 nucleotides matching TRBD1. J was trimmed by 3 bases and V by 5 bases; bases with no gene match: 10. CDR1 is PRHDT, CDR2 FYEKMQ, per germline (reference sequence). CDR3 length: 16 amino acids. CDR3 sequence (DNA): TGTGCCAGCAGCCCCCCCCCGGGACAGGGTCACACTGAAGCTTTCTTT. Amino acid sequence: CASSPPPGQGHTEAFF.